This is a list of T cell receptor beta chains from one sample in a study of identical twins. TCRdb processed the 5' RACE reads anew with MiXCR; each CDR3 protein has one entry. The table records about 520,000 distinct CDR3 sequences, around 20% of them present only once. This same sample was also part of a study on T cells expressing NK-cell markers.

Specimen: CD4+ T cells sorted from blood. The origin of the receptors is a woman between 18 and 29 years old in good health. The CDR3 runs from the conserved cysteine through the conserved F or W. A D gene is named only where the DNA matches it firmly. A clone size is listed for some rows: how often the clone was seen (once, few, many), or a class if it is expanded.

D	V	J	size	DNA	CDR3
.	TRBV5-1	TRBJ1-1	.	TGCGCCAGCAGCTTGGGTCGATCAGGGAGGAGTGAAGCTTTCTTT	CASSLGRSGRSEAFF
.	TRBV4-3	TRBJ2-1	.	TGCGCCAGCAGCCAAGTGGCTCTGGTTCCGTCGGGGCAGTTCTTC	CASSQVALVPSGQFF
TRBD1	TRBV19	TRBJ2-1	.	TGTGCCAGTAGTATAGATCGGGCAGGGGGCACTGAGCAGTTCTTC	CASSIDRAGGTEQFF
TRBD2	TRBV27	TRBJ2-1	few	TGTGCCAGCAGTTTGGTAGCGGGAGGGCATGAGCAGTTCTTC	CASSLVAGGHEQFF
.	TRBV5-5	TRBJ2-3	many	TGTGCCAGCAGCTTTCCAGATACGCAGTATTTT	CASSFPDTQYF
.	TRBV10-3	TRBJ1-4	.	TGTGCCATCAGTGGGGTAAAGGCCGGGACGGTTAATGAAAAACTGTTTTTT	CAISGVKAGTVNEKLFF
.	TRBV20-1	TRBJ2-3	few	TGCAGTGCATCCGTCGGGGCCACAGATACGCAGTATTTT	CSASVGATDTQYF
.	TRBV12-3/TRBV12-4	TRBJ2-2	.	TGTGCCAGCAGTTTCTCTGGGTCCACCGGGGAGCTGTTTTTT	CASSFSGSTGELFF
.	TRBV4-3	TRBJ2-6	few	TGCGCCAGCAGCCTAGAGAAGAGGGGCACTGGGGCCAACGTCCTGACTTTC	CASSLEKRGTGANVLTF
.	TRBV20-1	TRBJ1-5	few	TGCAGTGCATCCCCATCAGGGTTCAATCAGCCCCAGCATTTT	CSASPSGFNQPQHF
.	TRBV4-3	TRBJ1-5	few	TGCGCCAGCAGCCAAGATGACGGGGGGCCCCAGCATTTT	CASSQDDGGPQHF
TRBD1	TRBV7-2	TRBJ2-1	.	TGTGCCAGCAGCCCGGACAGGGTGTCCCTCAATGAGCAGTTCTTC	CASSPDRVSLNEQFF
.	TRBV7-2	TRBJ1-1	few	TGTGCCAGCAGCTTAATGAACGGGGTATCTGAAGCTTTCTTT	CASSLMNGVSEAFF
.	TRBV2	TRBJ2-7	.	TGTGCCAGTGGGAGGAGTCAGGGAAGGCCCTACGAGCAGTACTTC	CASGRSQGRPYEQYF
.	TRBV29-1	TRBJ2-7	few	TGCAGCGTTTCTTTCTCCTACGAGCAGTACTTC	CSVSFSYEQYF
.	TRBV5-1	TRBJ1-1	many	TGCGCCAGCAGTGTAACCGGGAACACTGAAGCTTTCTTT	CASSVTGNTEAFF
.	TRBV12-3/TRBV12-4	TRBJ1-1	few	TGTGCCAGCAGTTTGGGGGGCGTTCATACTGAAGCTTTCTTT	CASSLGGVHTEAFF
.	TRBV12-3/TRBV12-4	TRBJ2-3	many	TGTGCCAGCAGTCCGCAGAGGACAGATACGCAGTATTTT	CASSPQRTDTQYF
TRBD1	TRBV20-1	TRBJ2-3	.	TGCAGTGCTCAGGGGGCCGGAGATACGCAGTATTTT	CSAQGAGDTQYF
TRBD2	TRBV7-6	TRBJ2-7	.	TGTGCCAGCAGCTTAGCGATTAGCGGGAGGGGGTCCTACGAGCAGTACTTC	CASSLAISGRGSYEQYF
.	TRBV15	TRBJ1-5	.	TGTGCCACCACCAATCAGCCCCAGCATTTT	CATTNQPQHF
.	TRBV6-1	TRBJ2-7	.	TGTGCCAGCTCTTTTGACCCTTACTACGAGCAGTACTTC	CASSFDPYYEQYF
.	TRBV7-9	TRBJ2-1	.	TGTGCCAGCAGCTTATCGCGGGGTCTCTATGAGCAGTTCTTC	CASSLSRGLYEQFF
.	TRBV10-3	TRBJ1-5	.	TGTGCCATCAGTGAGTCGGGGACACTTAGCAATCAGCCCCAGCATTTT	CAISESGTLSNQPQHF
.	TRBV5-6	TRBJ2-4	.	TGTGCCAGCAGCTTGGGACGTAGAGGGGACATTCAGTACTTC	CASSLGRRGDIQYF
.	TRBV19	TRBJ1-6	.	TGTGCCAGTAGTCTCGGACTGAGACTTAATAATTCACCCCTCCACTTT	CASSLGLRLNNSPLHF
.	TRBV4-1	TRBJ2-7	.	TGCGCCAGCAGCCAGGAACGACTAGGCTACGAGCAGTACTTC	CASSQERLGYEQYF
.	TRBV4-1	TRBJ2-2	few	TGCGCCAGCAGCCCACGTGCGACCATCACCGGGGAGCTGTTTTTT	CASSPRATITGELFF
TRBD1	TRBV6-1	TRBJ1-1	few	TGTGCCAGCATTCACCAGGGGGCTTACACTGAAGCTTTCTTT	CASIHQGAYTEAFF
.	TRBV20-1	TRBJ2-4	.	TGCAGTGCTAGTCCCAAAAACATTCAGTACTTC	CSASPKNIQYF
.	TRBV7-9	TRBJ1-3	.	TGTGCCAGCAGCTGGGGACTTCTCTCTGGAAACACCATATATTTT	CASSWGLLSGNTIYF
.	TRBV7-2	TRBJ2-1	.	TGTGCCAGCAGCTTAACTACGCACAATGAGCAGTTCTTC	CASSLTTHNEQFF
.	TRBV12-3/TRBV12-4	TRBJ2-2	.	TGTGCCAGCAGGCCCTACATGATGACCGGGGAGCTGTTTTTT	CASRPYMMTGELFF
.	TRBV12-3/TRBV12-4	TRBJ2-3	.	TGTGCCAGCAGTGCGCAGCAAAGAGATACGCAGTATTTT	CASSAQQRDTQYF
.	TRBV7-6	TRBJ1-4	.	TGTGCCAGCAGCCGTCGGACACTCGCTAATGAAAAACTGTTTTTT	CASSRRTLANEKLFF
TRBD2	TRBV20-1	TRBJ2-1	.	TGCAGTGCTGAGGCCCGGACTAGCGGCAAACCCAATGAGCAGTTCTTC	CSAEARTSGKPNEQFF
TRBD2	TRBV20-1	TRBJ2-7	.	TGCAGTGCTAGACTAACGGGGGGTTTCTCCTACGAGCAGTACTTC	CSARLTGGFSYEQYF
.	TRBV12-3/TRBV12-4	TRBJ2-1	.	TGTGCCAGCAGTTTAAGCGGGTCCGGGTTCTTC	CASSLSGSGFF
TRBD1	TRBV12-3/TRBV12-4	TRBJ1-2	few	TGTGCCAGCGGACACAGGGGTGGGTTCGTATCCTATGGCTACACCTTC	CASGHRGGFVSYGYTF
.	TRBV20-1	TRBJ2-7	once	TGCAGTGCTCGGAGATCTCACGACGAGCAGTACTTC	CSARRSHDEQYF
.	TRBV15	TRBJ1-5	.	TGTGCCACCAGCACCTTATCCCAGGGGTTCGGTGCTCAGCCCCAGCATTTT	CATSTLSQGFGAQPQHF
.	TRBV10-1	TRBJ2-3	few	TGCGCCAGCAGTGGAGGCGGGATCGGCACAGATACGCAGTATTTT	CASSGGGIGTDTQYF
.	TRBV20-1	TRBJ2-7	few	TGCAGTGCTAGGAGTGGGTCCTACGAGCAGTACTTC	CSARSGSYEQYF
.	TRBV12-5	TRBJ1-2	.	TGTGCTAGTGGTTTTTCGGACAGAGCTAACTATGGCTACACCTTC	CASGFSDRANYGYTF
.	TRBV7-8	TRBJ2-7	few	TGTGCCAGCAGCTTAATGGTCCTGACGGGCTACGAGCAGTACTTC	CASSLMVLTGYEQYF